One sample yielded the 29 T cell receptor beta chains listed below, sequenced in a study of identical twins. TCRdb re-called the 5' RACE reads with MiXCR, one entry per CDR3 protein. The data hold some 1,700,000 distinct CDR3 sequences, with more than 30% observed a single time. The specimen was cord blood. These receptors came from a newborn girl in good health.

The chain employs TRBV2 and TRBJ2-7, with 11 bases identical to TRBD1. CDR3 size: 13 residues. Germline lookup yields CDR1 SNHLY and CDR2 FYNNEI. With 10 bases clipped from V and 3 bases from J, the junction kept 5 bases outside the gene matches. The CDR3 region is CAIDGTGGYEQYF. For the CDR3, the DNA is TGTGCCATCGATGGGACAGGGGGCTACGAGCAGTACTTC.

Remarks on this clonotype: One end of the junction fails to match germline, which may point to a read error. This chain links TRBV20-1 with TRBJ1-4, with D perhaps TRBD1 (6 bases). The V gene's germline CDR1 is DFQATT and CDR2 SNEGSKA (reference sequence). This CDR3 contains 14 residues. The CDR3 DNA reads TGCAGTGCTAGGCAGGGGCACCCTAATGAAAGACTGTTTTTT. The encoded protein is CSARQGHPNERLFF.

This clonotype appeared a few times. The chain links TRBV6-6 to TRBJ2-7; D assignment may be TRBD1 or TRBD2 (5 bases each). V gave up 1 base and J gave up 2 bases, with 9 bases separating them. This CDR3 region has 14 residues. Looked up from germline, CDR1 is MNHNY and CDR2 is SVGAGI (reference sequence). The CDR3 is CASSYFRDPYEQYF. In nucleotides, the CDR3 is TGTGCCAGCAGTTACTTCCGGGACCCCTACGAGCAGTACTTC.

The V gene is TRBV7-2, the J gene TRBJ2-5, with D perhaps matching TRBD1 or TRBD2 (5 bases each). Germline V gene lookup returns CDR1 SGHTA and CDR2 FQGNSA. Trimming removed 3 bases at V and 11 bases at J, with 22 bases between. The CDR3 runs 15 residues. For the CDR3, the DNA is TGTGCCAGCAGCTTTACGGGACCCACCTACAATGAGCAGTACTTC. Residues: CASSFTGPTYNEQYF.

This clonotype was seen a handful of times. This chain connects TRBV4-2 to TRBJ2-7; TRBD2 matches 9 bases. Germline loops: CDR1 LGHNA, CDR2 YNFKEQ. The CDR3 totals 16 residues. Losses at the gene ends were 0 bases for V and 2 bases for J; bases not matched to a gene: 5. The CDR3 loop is CASSQDRLAGTYEQYF. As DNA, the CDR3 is TGTGCCAGCAGCCAAGATAGGCTAGCGGGGACCTACGAGCAGTACTTC.

The CDR3 coding sequence is TGCGCCAGCAGCTTGGTAGCCTGGGGATTGGTCGATGAGCAGTTCTTC. Encoded protein: CASSLVAWGLVDEQFF. The chain has TRBV5-1 and TRBJ2-1; D is unclear. Trimming pared 0 bases from V and 8 bases from J, leaving 18 bases between. The CDR3 has 16 residues. Germline V gives CDR1 SGHRS, CDR2 YFSETQ.

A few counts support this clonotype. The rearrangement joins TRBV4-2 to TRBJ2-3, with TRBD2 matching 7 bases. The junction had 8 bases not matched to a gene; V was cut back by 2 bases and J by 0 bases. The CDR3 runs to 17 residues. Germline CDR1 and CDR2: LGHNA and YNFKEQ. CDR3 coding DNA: TGTGCCAGCAGCCAATCCAAGGGCGGGAGCAGCACAGATACGCAGTATTTT. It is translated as CASSQSKGGSSTDTQYF.

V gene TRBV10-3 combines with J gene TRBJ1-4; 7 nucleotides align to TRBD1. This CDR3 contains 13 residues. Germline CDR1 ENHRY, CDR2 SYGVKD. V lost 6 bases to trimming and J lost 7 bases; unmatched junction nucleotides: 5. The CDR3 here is CAIRPAGGEKLFF. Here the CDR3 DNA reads TGTGCCATCAGACCAGCAGGGGGTGAAAAACTGTTTTTT.

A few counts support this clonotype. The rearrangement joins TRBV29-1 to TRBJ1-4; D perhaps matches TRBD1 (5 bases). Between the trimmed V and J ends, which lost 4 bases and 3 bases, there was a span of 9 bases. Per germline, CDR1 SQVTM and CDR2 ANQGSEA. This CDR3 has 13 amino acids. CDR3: CSVGGAANEKLFF. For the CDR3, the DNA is TGCAGCGTTGGAGGGGCTGCTAATGAAAAACTGTTTTTT.

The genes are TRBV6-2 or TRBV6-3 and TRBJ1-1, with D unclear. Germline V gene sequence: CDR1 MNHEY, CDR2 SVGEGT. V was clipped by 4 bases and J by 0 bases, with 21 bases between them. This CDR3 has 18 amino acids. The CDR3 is CASSSGQDRSFMNTEAFF. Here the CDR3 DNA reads TGTGCCAGCAGTTCCGGCCAGGACCGGTCGTTTATGAACACTGAAGCTTTCTTT.

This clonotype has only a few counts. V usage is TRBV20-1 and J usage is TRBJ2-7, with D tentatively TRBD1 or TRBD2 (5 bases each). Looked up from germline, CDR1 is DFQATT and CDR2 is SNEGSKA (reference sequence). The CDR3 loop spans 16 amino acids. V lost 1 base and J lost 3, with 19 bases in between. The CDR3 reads CSARAQGFGGGYEQYF. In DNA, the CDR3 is TGCAGTGCTAGAGCCCAGGGTTTTGGGGGTGGCTACGAGCAGTACTTC.

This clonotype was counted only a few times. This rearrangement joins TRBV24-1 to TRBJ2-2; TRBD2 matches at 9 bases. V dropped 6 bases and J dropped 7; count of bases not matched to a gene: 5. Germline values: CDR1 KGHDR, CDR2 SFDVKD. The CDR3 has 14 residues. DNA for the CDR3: TGTGCCACCAGTCAAGCGGGAGGACTCGGGGAGCTGTTTTTT. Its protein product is CATSQAGGLGELFF.

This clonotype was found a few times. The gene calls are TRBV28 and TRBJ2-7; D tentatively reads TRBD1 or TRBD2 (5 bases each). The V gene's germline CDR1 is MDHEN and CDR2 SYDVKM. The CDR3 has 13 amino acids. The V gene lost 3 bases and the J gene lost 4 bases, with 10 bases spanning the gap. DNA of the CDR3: TGTGCCAGCAGTTTCGGGGCCTATTACGAGCAGTACTTC. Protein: CASSFGAYYEQYF.

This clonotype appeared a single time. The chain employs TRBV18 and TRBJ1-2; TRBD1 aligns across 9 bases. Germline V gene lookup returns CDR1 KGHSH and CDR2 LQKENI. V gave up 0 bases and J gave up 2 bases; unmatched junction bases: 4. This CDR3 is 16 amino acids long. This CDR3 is CASSPPPGQGNYGYTF. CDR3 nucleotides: TGTGCCAGCTCACCACCGCCGGGACAGGGAAACTATGGCTACACCTTC.

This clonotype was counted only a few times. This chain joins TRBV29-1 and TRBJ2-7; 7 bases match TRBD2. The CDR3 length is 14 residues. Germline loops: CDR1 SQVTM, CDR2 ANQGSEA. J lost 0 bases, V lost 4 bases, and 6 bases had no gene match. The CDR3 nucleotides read TGCAGCGTTGCTGGGGGGGGTCCCTCCTACGAGCAGTACTTC. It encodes CSVAGGGPSYEQYF.

CDR3 coding DNA: TGTGCCAGCAGGTACCCCCAGGGCGGCTACACCTTC. Protein product: CASRYPQGGYTF. The V call is TRBV25-1, the J call TRBJ1-2, with D possibly being TRBD1 (5 bases). Germline CDR1 MGHDK, CDR2 SYGVNS. There are 12 residues in the CDR3. Trimming left V 6 bases short and J 8 bases short, with 13 bases between.

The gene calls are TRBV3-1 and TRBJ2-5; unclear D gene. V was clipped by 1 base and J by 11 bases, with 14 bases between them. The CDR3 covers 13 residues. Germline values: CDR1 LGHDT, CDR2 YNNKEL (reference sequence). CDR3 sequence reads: CASSQASYNEQYF. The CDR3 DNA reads TGTGCCAGCAGCCAAGCCTCTTACAATGAGCAGTACTTC.

The CDR3 region is CASSQAAGVGTEAFF. The DNA of the CDR3 is TGTGCCAGCAGCCAGGCAGCAGGGGTGGGGACTGAAGCTTTCTTT. The V and J genes are TRBV14 and TRBJ1-1, with D possibly TRBD1 on 6 matching bases. The CDR3 covers 15 residues. From germline, CDR1 is SGHDN and CDR2 FVKESK. V lost 3 bases and J 5 bases, leaving 16 bases between the germline ends.

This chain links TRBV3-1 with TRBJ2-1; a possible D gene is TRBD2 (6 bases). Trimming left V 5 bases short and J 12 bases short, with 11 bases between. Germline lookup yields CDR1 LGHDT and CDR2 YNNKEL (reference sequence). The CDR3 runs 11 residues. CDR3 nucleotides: TGTGCCAGCAGCTCCGGACTAACGCAGTTCTTC. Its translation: CASSSGLTQFF.

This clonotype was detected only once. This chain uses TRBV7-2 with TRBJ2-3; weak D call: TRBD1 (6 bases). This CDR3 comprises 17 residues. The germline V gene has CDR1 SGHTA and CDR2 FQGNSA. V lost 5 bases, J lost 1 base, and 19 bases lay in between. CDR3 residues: CASSPRGGVGGTDTQYF. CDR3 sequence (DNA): TGTGCCAGCAGCCCGCGTGGGGGCGTCGGGGGCACAGATACGCAGTATTTT.

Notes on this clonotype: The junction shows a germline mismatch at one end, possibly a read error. The CDR3 bases are TGTGCCAGCAGCCCCTTTACCTTAGCAGAGAGCTCCTACAATGCGCAGTTCTTC. Translating it yields CASSPFTLAESSYNAQFF. The chain joins TRBV4-2 to TRBJ2-1; D gene ambiguous. Germline loops: CDR1 LGHNA, CDR2 YNFKEQ. The CDR3 runs 18 residues.

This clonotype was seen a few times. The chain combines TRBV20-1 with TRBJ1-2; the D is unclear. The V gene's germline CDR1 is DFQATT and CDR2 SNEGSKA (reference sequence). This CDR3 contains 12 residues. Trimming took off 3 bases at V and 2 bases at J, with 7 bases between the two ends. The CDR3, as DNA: TGCAGTGCTAGCCCGCCGAACTATGGCTACACCTTC. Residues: CSASPPNYGYTF.

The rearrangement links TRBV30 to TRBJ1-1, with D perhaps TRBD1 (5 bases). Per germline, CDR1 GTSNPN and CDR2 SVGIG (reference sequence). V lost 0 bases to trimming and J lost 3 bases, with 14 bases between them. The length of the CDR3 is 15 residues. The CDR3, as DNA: TGTGCCTGGAGTGTTAAGGGTCGGGGGGACACTGAAGCTTTCTTT. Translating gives CAWSVKGRGDTEAFF.

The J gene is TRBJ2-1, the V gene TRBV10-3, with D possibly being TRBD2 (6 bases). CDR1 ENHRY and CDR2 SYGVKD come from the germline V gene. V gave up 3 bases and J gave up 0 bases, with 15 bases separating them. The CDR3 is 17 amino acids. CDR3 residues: CAISDRGLTYSYNEQFF. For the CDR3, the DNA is TGTGCCATCAGTGACCGGGGACTGACCTACTCCTACAATGAGCAGTTCTTC.

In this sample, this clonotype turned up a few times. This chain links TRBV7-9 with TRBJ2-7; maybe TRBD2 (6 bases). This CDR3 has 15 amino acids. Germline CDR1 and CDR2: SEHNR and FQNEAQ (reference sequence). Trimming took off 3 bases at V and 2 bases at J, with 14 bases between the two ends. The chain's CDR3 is CASSFAGGPTYEQYF. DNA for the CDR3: TGTGCCAGCAGCTTCGCCGGGGGTCCCACCTACGAGCAGTACTTC.

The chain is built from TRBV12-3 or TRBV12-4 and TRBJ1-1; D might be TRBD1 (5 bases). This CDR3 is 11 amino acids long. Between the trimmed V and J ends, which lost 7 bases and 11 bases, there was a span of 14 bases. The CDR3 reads CASNQGPGAFF. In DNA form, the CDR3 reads TGTGCCAGCAACCAAGGTCCAGGGGCTTTCTTT.

CDR3 nucleotides: TGTGCCAGCCTCTCTGGGGGGACCTACGAGCAGTACTTC. Its protein product is CASLSGGTYEQYF. The chain is built from TRBV7-9 and TRBJ2-7, with a possible D match to TRBD2 (6 bases). The CDR3 runs to 13 residues. The germline gives CDR1 SEHNR, CDR2 FQNEAQ (reference sequence). V lost 8 bases to trimming and J lost 2 bases, with 13 bases between them.

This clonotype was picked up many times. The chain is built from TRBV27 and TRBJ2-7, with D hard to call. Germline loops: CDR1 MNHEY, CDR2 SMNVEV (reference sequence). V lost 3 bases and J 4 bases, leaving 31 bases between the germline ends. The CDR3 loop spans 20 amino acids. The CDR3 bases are TGTGCCAGCAGTTTCACATGGGCCTTCGAAACCCGCCGCCATCCTTACGAGCAGTACTTC. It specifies CASSFTWAFETRRHPYEQYF.

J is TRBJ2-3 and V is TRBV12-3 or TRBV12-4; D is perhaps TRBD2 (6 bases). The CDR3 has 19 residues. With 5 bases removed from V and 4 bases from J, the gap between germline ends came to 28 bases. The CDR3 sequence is CASSLNILAARSYADTQYF. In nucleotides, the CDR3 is TGTGCCAGCAGTCTAAATATACTAGCCGCCCGCTCCTACGCAGATACGCAGTATTTT.